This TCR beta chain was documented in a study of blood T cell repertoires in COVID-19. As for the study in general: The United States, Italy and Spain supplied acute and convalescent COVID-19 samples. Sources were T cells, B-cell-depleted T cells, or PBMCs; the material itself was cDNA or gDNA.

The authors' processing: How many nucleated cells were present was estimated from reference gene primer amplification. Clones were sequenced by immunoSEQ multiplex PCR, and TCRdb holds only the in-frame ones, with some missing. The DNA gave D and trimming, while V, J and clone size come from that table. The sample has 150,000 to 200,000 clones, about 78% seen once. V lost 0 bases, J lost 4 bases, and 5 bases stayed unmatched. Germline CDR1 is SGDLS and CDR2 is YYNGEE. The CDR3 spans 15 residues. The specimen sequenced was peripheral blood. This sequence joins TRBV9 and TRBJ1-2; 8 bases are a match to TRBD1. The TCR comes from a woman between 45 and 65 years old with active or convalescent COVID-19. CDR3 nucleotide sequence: TGTGCCAGCAGCGTAGCGACAGGGGACTTCTATGGCTACACCTTC. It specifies CASSVATGDFYGYTF.